The T cell receptor beta chain under discussion was sequenced for a study of long-term antiretroviral therapy in people with HIV. Survey level was the resolution at which the v3.0 immunoSEQ assay ran. Using immunoSEQ multiplex PCR, the repertoire was profiled, and TCRdb retains in-frame clones only, with some absent. The sample includes 20,000 to 30,000 clones, around 82% of them seen just once. Germline CDR1 SGDLS, CDR2 YYNGEE. CDR3 length: 15 residues. V shed 4 bases and J 4 bases; nucleotides not matched to a gene: 9. The chain uses TRBV9 and TRBJ2-5; 8 bases are shared with TRBD2. This receptor was obtained from a young man with HIV. The material sequenced was unsorted PBMCs, taken 3 years after starting antiretroviral therapy. CDR3: CASSPRGRGGETQYF. CDR3 DNA: TGTGCCAGCAGCCCACGGGGCCGGGGGGGAGAGACCCAGTACTTC.